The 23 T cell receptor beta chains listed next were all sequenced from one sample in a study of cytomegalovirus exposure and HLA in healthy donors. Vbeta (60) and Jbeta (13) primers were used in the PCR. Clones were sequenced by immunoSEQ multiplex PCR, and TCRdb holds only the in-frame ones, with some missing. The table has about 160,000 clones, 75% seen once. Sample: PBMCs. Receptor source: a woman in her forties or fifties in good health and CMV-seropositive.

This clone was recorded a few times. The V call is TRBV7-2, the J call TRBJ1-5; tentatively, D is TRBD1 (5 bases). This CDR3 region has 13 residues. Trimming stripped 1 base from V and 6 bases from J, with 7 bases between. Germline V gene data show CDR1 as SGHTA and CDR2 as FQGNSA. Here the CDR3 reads CASSLGQGQPQHF. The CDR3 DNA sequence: TGTGCCAGCAGCTTAGGGCAGGGTCAGCCCCAGCATTTT.

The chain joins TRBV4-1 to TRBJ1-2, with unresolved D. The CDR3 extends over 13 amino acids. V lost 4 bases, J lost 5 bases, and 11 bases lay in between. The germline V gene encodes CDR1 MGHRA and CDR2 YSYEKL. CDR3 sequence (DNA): TGCGCCAGCAGCCCCCGCCAGAGGTATGGCTACACCTTC. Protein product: CASSPRQRYGYTF.

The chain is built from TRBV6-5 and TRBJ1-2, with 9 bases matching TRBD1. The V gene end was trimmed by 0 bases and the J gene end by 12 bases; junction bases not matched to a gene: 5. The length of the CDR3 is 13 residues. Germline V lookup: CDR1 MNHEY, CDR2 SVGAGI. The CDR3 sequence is CASSYSGQGSNTF. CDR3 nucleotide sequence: TGTGCCAGCAGTTACTCGGGACAGGGCTCTAACACCTTC.

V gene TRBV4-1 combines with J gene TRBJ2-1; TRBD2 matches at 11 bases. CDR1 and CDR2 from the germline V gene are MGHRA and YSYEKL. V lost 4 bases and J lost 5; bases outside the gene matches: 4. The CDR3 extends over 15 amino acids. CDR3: CASSPLAGGHNEQFF. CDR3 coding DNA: TGCGCCAGCAGCCCGCTAGCGGGGGGTCACAATGAGCAGTTCTTC.

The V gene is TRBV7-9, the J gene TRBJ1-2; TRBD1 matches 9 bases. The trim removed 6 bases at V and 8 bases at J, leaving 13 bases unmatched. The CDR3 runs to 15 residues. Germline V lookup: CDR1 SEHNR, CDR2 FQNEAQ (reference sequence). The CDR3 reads CASSSGTGTYEGYTF. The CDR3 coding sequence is TGTGCCAGCAGTTCCGGGACAGGGACTTATGAAGGCTACACCTTC.

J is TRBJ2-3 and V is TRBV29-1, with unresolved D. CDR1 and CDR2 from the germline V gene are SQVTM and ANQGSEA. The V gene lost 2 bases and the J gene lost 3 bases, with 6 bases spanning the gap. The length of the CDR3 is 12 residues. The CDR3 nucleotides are TGCAGCGTTGAACTGGCTACAGATACGCAGTATTTT. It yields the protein CSVELATDTQYF.

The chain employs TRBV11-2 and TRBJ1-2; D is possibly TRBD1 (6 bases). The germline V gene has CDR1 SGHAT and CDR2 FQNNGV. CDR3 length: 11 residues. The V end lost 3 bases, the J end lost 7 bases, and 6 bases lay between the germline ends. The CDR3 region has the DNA TGTGCCAGCAGCTTCAGGGGTGGCTACACCTTC. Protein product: CASSFRGGYTF.

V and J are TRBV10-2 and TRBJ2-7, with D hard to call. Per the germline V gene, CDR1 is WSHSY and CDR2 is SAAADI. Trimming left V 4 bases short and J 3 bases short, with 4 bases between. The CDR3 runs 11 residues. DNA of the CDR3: TGCGCCAGCAGTGCCCTCTACGAGCAGTACTTC. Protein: CASSALYEQYF.

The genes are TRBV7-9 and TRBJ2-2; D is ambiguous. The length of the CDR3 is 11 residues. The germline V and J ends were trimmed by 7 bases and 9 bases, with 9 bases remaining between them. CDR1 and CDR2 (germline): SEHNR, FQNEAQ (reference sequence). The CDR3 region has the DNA TGTGCCAGCACCTCACTTCGGGAGCTGTTTTTT. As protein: CASTSLRELFF.

Written as DNA, the CDR3 is TGCGCCAGCAGCCAAGTGCCGGGACAGCTATTACAGCCCCAGCATTTT. Translation gives CASSQVPGQLLQPQHF. The chain employs TRBV4-1 and TRBJ1-5; 7 nucleotides align to TRBD1. V shed 1 base and J 7 bases; nucleotides not matched to a gene: 10. CDR3 length: 16 residues. Germline loops: CDR1 MGHRA, CDR2 YSYEKL.

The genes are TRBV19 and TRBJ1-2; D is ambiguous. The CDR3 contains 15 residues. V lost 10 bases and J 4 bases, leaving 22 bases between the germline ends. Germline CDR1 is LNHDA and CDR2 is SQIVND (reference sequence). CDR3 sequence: CATSNMGVFSYGYTF. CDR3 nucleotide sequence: TGTGCCACCTCAAATATGGGCGTGTTTAGCTATGGCTACACCTTC. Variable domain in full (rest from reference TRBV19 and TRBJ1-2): DGGITQSPKYLFRKEGQNVTLSCEQNLNHDAMYWYRQDPGQGLRLIYYSQIVNDFQKGDIAEGYSVSREKKESFPLTVTSAQKNPTAFYLCATSNMGVFSYGYTFGSGTRLTVV.

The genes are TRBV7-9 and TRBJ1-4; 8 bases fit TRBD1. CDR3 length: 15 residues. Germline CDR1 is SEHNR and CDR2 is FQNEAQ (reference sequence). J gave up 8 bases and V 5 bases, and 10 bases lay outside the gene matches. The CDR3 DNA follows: TGTGCCAGCAGCCCTGGGGCAGGGGGCGAGGAAAAACTGTTTTTT. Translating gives CASSPGAGGEEKLFF.

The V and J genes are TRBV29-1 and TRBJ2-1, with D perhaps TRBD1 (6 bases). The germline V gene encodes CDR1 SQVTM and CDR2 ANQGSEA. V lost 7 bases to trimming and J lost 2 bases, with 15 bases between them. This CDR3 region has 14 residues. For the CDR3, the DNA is TGCAGCGGCGAGGACAGCGGCACCTACAATGAGCAGTTCTTC. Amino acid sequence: CSGEDSGTYNEQFF.

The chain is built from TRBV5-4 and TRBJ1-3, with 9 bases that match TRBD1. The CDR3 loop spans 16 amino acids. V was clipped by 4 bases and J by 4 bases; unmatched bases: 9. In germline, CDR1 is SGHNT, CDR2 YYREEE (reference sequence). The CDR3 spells CASSRVQGAAGNTIYF. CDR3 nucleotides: TGTGCCAGCAGCCGCGTACAGGGGGCCGCCGGAAACACCATATATTTT.

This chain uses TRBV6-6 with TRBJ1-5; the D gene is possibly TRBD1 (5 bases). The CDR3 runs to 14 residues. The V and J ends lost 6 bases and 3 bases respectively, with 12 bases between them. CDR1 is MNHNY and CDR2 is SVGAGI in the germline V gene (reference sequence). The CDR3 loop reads CASSPGLANQPQHF. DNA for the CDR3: TGTGCCAGCAGCCCGGGACTTGCCAATCAGCCCCAGCATTTT.

DNA for the CDR3: TGTGCCACCAGCAGAGATCCATCCGGGGAGCTGTTTTTT. It translates to CATSRDPSGELFF. The rearrangement links TRBV15 to TRBJ2-2, with no clear D. The ends were cut back, 0 bases at V and 6 bases at J, with 5 bases in the middle. The CDR3 runs to 13 residues. Germline assignment: CDR1 LNHNV and CDR2 YYDKDF (reference sequence).

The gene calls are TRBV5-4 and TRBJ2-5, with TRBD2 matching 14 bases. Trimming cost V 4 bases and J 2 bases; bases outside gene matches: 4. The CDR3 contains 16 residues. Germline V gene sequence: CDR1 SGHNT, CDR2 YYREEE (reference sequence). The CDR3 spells CASSPGLAGGQETQYF. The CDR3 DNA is TGTGCCAGCAGCCCTGGACTAGCGGGGGGACAAGAGACCCAGTACTTC. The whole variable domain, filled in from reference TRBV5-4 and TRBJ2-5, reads ETGVTQSPTHLIKTRGQQVTLRCSSQSGHNTVSWYQQALGQGPQFIFQYYREEENGRGNFPPRFSGLQFPNYSSELNVNALELDDSALYLCASSPGLAGGQETQYFGPGTRLLVL.

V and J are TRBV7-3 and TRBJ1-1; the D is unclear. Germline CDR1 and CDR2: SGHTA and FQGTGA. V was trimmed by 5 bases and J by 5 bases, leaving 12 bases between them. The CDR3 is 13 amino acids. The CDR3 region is CASSLEKDTEAFF. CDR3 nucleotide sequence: TGTGCCAGCAGCCTAGAAAAGGATACTGAAGCTTTCTTT.

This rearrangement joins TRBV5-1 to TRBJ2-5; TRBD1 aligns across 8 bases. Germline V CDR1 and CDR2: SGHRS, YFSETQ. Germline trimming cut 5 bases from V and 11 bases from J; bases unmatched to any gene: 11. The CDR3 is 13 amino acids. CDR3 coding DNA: TGCGCCAGCAGTGGACAGGGAATTGCGGAGCAGTACTTC. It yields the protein CASSGQGIAEQYF.

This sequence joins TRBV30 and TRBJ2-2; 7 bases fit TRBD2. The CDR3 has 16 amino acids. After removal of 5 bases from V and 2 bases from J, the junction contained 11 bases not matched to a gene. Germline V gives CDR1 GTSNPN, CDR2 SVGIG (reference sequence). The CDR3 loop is CAWRGGAYSNTGELFF. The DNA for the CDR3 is TGTGCCTGGCGGGGAGGGGCCTATAGTAACACCGGGGAGCTGTTTTTT.

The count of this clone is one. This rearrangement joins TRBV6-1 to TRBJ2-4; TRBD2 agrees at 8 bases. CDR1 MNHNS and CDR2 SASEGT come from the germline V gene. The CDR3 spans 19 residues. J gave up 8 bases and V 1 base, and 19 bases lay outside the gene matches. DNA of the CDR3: TGTGCCAGCAGTGAAGAGCGGACAGTTATTAGCGGGGTGGGGGACATTCAGTACTTC. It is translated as CASSEERTVISGVGDIQYF.

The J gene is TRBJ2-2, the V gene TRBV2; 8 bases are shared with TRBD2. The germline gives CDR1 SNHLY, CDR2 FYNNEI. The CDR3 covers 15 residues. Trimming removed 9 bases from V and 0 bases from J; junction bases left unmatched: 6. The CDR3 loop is CASSLSGANTGELFF. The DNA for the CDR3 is TGTGCCAGTTCACTTAGCGGGGCGAACACCGGGGAGCTGTTTTTT.

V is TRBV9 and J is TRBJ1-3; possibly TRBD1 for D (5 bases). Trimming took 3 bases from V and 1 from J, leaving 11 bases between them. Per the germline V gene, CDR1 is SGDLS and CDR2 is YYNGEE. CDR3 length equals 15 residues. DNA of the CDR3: TGTGCCAGCAGCGCTGGGGCTCGATCTGGAAACACCATATATTTT. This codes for CASSAGARSGNTIYF.